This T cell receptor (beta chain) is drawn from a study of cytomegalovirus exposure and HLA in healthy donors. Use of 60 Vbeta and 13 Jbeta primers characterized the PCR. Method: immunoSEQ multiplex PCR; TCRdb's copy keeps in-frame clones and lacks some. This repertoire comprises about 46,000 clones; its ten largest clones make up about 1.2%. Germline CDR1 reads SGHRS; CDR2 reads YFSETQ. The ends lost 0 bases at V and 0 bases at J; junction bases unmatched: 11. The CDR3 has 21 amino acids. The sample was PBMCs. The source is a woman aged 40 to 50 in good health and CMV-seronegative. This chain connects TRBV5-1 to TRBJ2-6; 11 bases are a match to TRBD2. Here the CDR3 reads CASSLEGTSGSTASGANVLTF. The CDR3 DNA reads TGCGCCAGCAGCTTGGAGGGAACTAGCGGGAGCACCGCCTCTGGGGCCAACGTCCTGACTTTC.